This T cell receptor beta chain derives from a study of PD-1 blockade in classical Hodgkin lymphoma. Study results and limitations: Reports described newly diagnosed patients as having lower baseline TCR diversity than healthy donors.

In every patient, relapse followed autologous stem cell transplantation, while exposure to brentuximab vedotin differed. Clones were sequenced by immunoSEQ multiplex PCR, and TCRdb holds only the in-frame ones, with some missing. The data hold some 21,000 clones, with about 68% observed a single time. Regarding this clone: What it recognizes is unknown.

Germline CDR1 is MNHNS and CDR2 is SASEGT. V trimming: 5 bases; J trimming: 3 bases; junction bases outside the gene matches: 2. The CDR3 length is 13 residues. The source was peripheral blood mononuclear cells (PBMCs), collected at baseline. The clonotype comes from a human donor with classical Hodgkin lymphoma. The chain recombines TRBV6-1 with TRBJ1-2; 8 bases fit TRBD1. In DNA, the CDR3 is TGTGCCAGCAGTACAGGGGGTTACTATGGCTACACCTTC. This codes for CASSTGGYYGYTF.